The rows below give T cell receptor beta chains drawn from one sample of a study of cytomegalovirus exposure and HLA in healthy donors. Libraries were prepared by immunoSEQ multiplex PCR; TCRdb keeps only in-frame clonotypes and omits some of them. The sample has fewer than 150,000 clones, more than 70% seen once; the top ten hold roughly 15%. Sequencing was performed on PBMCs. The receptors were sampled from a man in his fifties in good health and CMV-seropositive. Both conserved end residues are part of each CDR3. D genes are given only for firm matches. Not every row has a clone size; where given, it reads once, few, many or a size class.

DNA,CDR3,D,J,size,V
TGCGCCAGCAGCCAAGATCTAATCAATGAGCAGTTCTTC,CASSQDLINEQFF,NA,TRBJ2-1,NA,TRBV14
TGTGCCAGCAGGCAAGGGTTGGGACAGGGGGCGAGAGATGAGCAGTTCTTC,CASRQGLGQGARDEQFF,TRBD1,TRBJ2-1,NA,TRBV4-2
TGTGCCACCAGCAGAGGCTCCCTAGCTGCCCTACATCAAGAGACCCAGTACTTC,CATSRGSLAALHQETQYF,NA,TRBJ2-5,NA,TRBV15
TGTGCCAGCAGCTTTAGGACAATGACTAGCGGGATCCCCTACGAGCAGTACTTC,CASSFRTMTSGIPYEQYF,TRBD2,TRBJ2-7,few,TRBV11-2
TGCAGTGCCGAGGGTTCCTACGAGCAGTACTTC,CSAEGSYEQYF,NA,TRBJ2-7,once,TRBV20-1
TGTGCCAGCAGTGAAAACCTAGCGGGCTACGAGCAGTACTTC,CASSENLAGYEQYF,TRBD2,TRBJ2-7,NA,TRBV6-1
TGTGCCAGCAGTGATTCGGGCAGGGGATTCAATGGCTACACCTTC,CASSDSGRGFNGYTF,NA,TRBJ1-2,NA,TRBV2
TGTGTCAGCAGCCGGGTGGGGCTTTGGGATGAGCAGTTCTTC,CVSSRVGLWDEQFF,NA,TRBJ2-1,NA,TRBV7-9
TGTGCCAGCAGGATCCAGGGTAGCAATCAGCCCCAGCATTTT,CASRIQGSNQPQHF,NA,TRBJ1-5,NA,TRBV6-5
TGTGCCAGCAGCATCTCTGGACTAGCGGGAAGGACCGGGGAGCTGTTTTTT,CASSISGLAGRTGELFF,TRBD2,TRBJ2-2,once,TRBV7-2
TGTGCCAGCAGTACAGGGCCTCAAGTTGGTGGCTACACCTTC,CASSTGPQVGGYTF,NA,TRBJ1-2,once,TRBV27
TGTGCCAGCAACCCCGGGGGATGGAGCGATGAGCAGTTCTTC,CASNPGGWSDEQFF,NA,TRBJ2-1,few,TRBV5-4
TGTGCCAGCAGCTTAGGGAGACTAGCTAGGGGAGATACGCAGTATTTT,CASSLGRLARGDTQYF,TRBD2,TRBJ2-3,NA,TRBV5-5
TGTGCCAGCAGGGTTACAGGGCCGATCACCGGGGAGCTGTTTTTT,CASRVTGPITGELFF,NA,TRBJ2-2,once,TRBV5-5
TGTGCCAGCAGTTTCCCGCCGAGGCTGGGGGCAGGATCTAATGAAAAACTGTTTTTT,CASSFPPRLGAGSNEKLFF,NA,TRBJ1-4,NA,TRBV28
TGCGCCAGCTGTCCGGGAGCCGGCCAAGAGACCCAGTACTTC,CASCPGAGQETQYF,NA,TRBJ2-5,NA,TRBV5-1
TGTGCCAGCAGTTTCCTCGGGAGCGGGGAAGGGGTGCAGCCCCAGCATTTT,CASSFLGSGEGVQPQHF,NA,TRBJ1-5,NA,TRBV28
TGTGCCAGCAGCAGGGACAGGGTCGAGCAGTACTTC,CASSRDRVEQYF,TRBD1,TRBJ2-7,NA,TRBV5-6
TGTGCCAGCTCACCCAGGGTGAACTACGAGCAGTACTTC,CASSPRVNYEQYF,NA,TRBJ2-7,NA,TRBV18
TGTGCCAGCAGCCAAGACCTCTTGAACACTGAAGCTTTCTTT,CASSQDLLNTEAFF,NA,TRBJ1-1,NA,TRBV14
TGCGCCAGCAGCTTTGGGACAGGTTCGGGCTATGGCTACACCTTC,CASSFGTGSGYGYTF,TRBD1,TRBJ1-2,NA,TRBV5-1
TGTGCCAGCAGCCTACTCCTAGCGGGAGGGCCAGGCGGGGAGCTGTTTTTT,CASSLLLAGGPGGELFF,TRBD2,TRBJ2-2,NA,TRBV4-2
TGTGCCAGTACCGTCCAGGGAAGCACTGAAGCTTTCTTT,CASTVQGSTEAFF,NA,TRBJ1-1,NA,TRBV19
TGTGCCAGCAGTGAACGGCGGCGGGGGGTCACAGATACGCAGTATTTT,CASSERRRGVTDTQYF,TRBD2,TRBJ2-3,NA,TRBV2
TGTGCCAGCAGCGGTCGGACACGACCTATAACTGAAGCTTTCTTT,CASSGRTRPITEAFF,NA,TRBJ1-1,NA,TRBV7-9
TGTGCCACCAGCAGAGGTCTAGCGGGGGGAGGTGAGCAGTTCTTC,CATSRGLAGGGEQFF,TRBD2,TRBJ2-1,once,TRBV15
TGTGCCAGCAGTGAAGCGGCAGGGACTGGAAACACCATATATTTT,CASSEAAGTGNTIYF,NA,TRBJ1-3,NA,TRBV6-1
TGTGCCAGCAGCCATCACCGAGACAGAGAAGAGACCCAGTACTTC,CASSHHRDREETQYF,NA,TRBJ2-5,few,TRBV6-5
TGCAGCGTCGACGGACTAGTTCCCGGGGAGCTGTTTTTT,CSVDGLVPGELFF,TRBD2,TRBJ2-2,NA,TRBV29-1
TGCGCCAGCAGCTTGGGCGGACAGGGGTTCAACGAGCAGTACTTC,CASSLGGQGFNEQYF,TRBD1,TRBJ2-7,NA,TRBV5-1
TGCGCCAGCAGCCTGGAAGAGAGGGTAGGCTACACCTTC,CASSLEERVGYTF,NA,TRBJ1-2,once,TRBV4-1
TGCAGCGTTGAGAGCGGGGGCTCTAGCTCCTACAATGAGCAGTTCTTC,CSVESGGSSSYNEQFF,TRBD2,TRBJ2-1,NA,TRBV29-1
TGTGCCAGCAGTGAGTCAGGGGGCGCGGACACTGAAGCTTTCTTT,CASSESGGADTEAFF,TRBD1,TRBJ1-1,NA,TRBV6-4
TGTGCCAGCTCAGGACAGGGAGGGCCCTACAATGAGCAGTTCTTC,CASSGQGGPYNEQFF,NA,TRBJ2-1,NA,TRBV18
TGTGCCAGCAACCAGGGTGGGTCCTACAATGAGCAGTTCTTC,CASNQGGSYNEQFF,NA,TRBJ2-1,NA,TRBV27
TGTGCCAGCTCACCCCAGCGTGGGCCCCAGCATTTT,CASSPQRGPQHF,NA,TRBJ1-5,few,TRBV18
TGTGCCAGCAGTTTTACCCCAGGGGGCTTTCAGCCCCAGCATTTT,CASSFTPGGFQPQHF,TRBD1,TRBJ1-5,NA,TRBV27
TGTGCCAGCAGCCCAGGGTTCGGGACCGGGGAGCTGTTTTTT,CASSPGFGTGELFF,NA,TRBJ2-2,NA,TRBV11-2
TGTGCCAGCAGCCTAGGACTTATGTTCGGGAACGAGCAGTACTTC,CASSLGLMFGNEQYF,NA,TRBJ2-7,NA,TRBV5-6
TGCAGCGTCTCCAGGATTAAAGAGACCCAGTACTTC,CSVSRIKETQYF,NA,TRBJ2-5,NA,TRBV29-1
TGCGCCAGCAGCCCCCGCTACGGGACTAGCGGGAGGGGGTCAGATACGCAGTATTTT,CASSPRYGTSGRGSDTQYF,TRBD2,TRBJ2-3,few,TRBV4-1
TGTGCCAGCAATCTTGCCGGGACTAGCGGTATCAATGAGCAGTTCTTC,CASNLAGTSGINEQFF,TRBD2,TRBJ2-1,NA,TRBV28
TGTGCCAGCAGTGAAATTAAAGGGAGCGGCTACACCTTC,CASSEIKGSGYTF,NA,TRBJ1-2,NA,TRBV6-1
TGTGCCAGCAGTGAACGATTAAGTAGCGGGAGAAAGTACAATGAGCAGTTCTTC,CASSERLSSGRKYNEQFF,TRBD2,TRBJ2-1,few,TRBV6-1
TGTGCCAGCAGTTCGACAGGGGGAAGGGAGCAGTACTTC,CASSSTGGREQYF,TRBD1,TRBJ2-7,few,TRBV6-5
TGTGCCAGCAGCTTAGAAGGGGGCGCGGGCTATGGCTACACCTTC,CASSLEGGAGYGYTF,TRBD1,TRBJ1-2,once,TRBV13
TGTGCCAGCAGGTCGACTAGCGGGGTCCCAGATACGCAGTATTTT,CASRSTSGVPDTQYF,TRBD2,TRBJ2-3,NA,TRBV27
TGTGCTAGTGGTCGGTGGACAGAACCATACGAGCAGTACTTC,CASGRWTEPYEQYF,NA,TRBJ2-7,once,TRBV12-5
TGTGCCAGCAGTGTACGGGACACTTCGCCCTACGAGCAGTACTTC,CASSVRDTSPYEQYF,NA,TRBJ2-7,NA,TRBV2
TGTGCCAGCAGCCCGGGACAGTTTAATTCACCCCTCCACTTT,CASSPGQFNSPLHF,TRBD1,TRBJ1-6,NA,TRBV9
TGTGCCAGCAGCTTGGAAGCAGGGGGTTATCAGCCCCAGCATTTT,CASSLEAGGYQPQHF,TRBD1,TRBJ1-5,NA,TRBV5-5